The 10 T cell receptor beta chains given below trace back to one sample, sequenced in a study of T cells in Graves' hyperthyroidism and ophthalmopathy. Authors of the study amplified TCR beta CDR3 regions from RNA transcripts. The HTBI primer set was used in a first-round RT-PCR of the TCR CDR3. A single record per CDR3 protein comes from TCRdb applying MiXCR to the multiplex PCR reads. The sample carries 250,000 or so distinct CDR3 sequences, roughly 15% recorded once. Sequencing used blood. All receptors derive from a woman between 50 and 59 years old with Graves' hyperthyroidism that later progressed to Graves' ophthalmopathy.

This clonotype was recorded at least ten times. V and J are TRBV28 and TRBJ2-5, with no clear D. V lost 2 bases to trimming and J lost 6 bases, with 7 bases between them. Germline CDR1 reads MDHEN; CDR2 reads SYDVKM. The CDR3 has 12 residues. CDR3 nucleotide sequence: TGTGCCAGCAGTTTAGGCTTCAAGACCCAGTACTTC. Its translation: CASSLGFKTQYF.

This clonotype was detected ten times or more. The chain is built from TRBV3-1 and TRBJ1-2; tentatively, D is TRBD1 (5 bases). Germline V gene data show CDR1 as LGHDT and CDR2 as YNNKEL (reference sequence). Deletions cut 4 bases from V and 6 bases from J, with 15 bases between. The CDR3 is made up of 14 amino acids. The CDR3 region is CASSPRAPNNGYTF. CDR3 coding DNA: TGTGCCAGCAGCCCCAGGGCACCAAATAATGGCTACACCTTC.

The gene calls are TRBV5-6 and TRBJ1-2; D is undetermined. V lost 2 bases to trimming and J lost 5 bases, with 10 bases between them. CDR1 is SGHDT, CDR2 YYEEEE, per germline. The CDR3 has 13 residues. The CDR3 region has the DNA TGTGCCAGCAGCTTTTGGGAGCGGTATGGCTACACCTTC. It specifies CASSFWERYGYTF.

This clonotype was counted at least ten times. V is TRBV6-4 and J is TRBJ1-2; 7 bases line up with TRBD1. V trimming: 0 bases; J trimming: 8 bases; junction bases outside the gene matches: 15. Per the germline V gene, CDR1 is MRHNA and CDR2 is SNTAGT. The CDR3 contains 17 residues. CDR3 loop: CASSDSIYPTGRNGYTF. In DNA form, the CDR3 reads TGTGCCAGCAGTGACTCGATATACCCGACAGGGAGGAACGGCTACACCTTC.

This clonotype was recorded at least ten times. V gene TRBV12-3 or TRBV12-4 combines with J gene TRBJ2-7, with D possibly TRBD2 on 7 matching bases. Trimming took off 8 bases at V and 2 bases at J, with 10 bases between the two ends. This CDR3 contains 12 residues. The CDR3 sequence: CASGEGAYEQYF. The CDR3 coding sequence is TGTGCCAGCGGGGAGGGGGCCTACGAGCAGTACTTC.

This clonotype showed up many times. The V gene is TRBV30, the J gene TRBJ2-4, with D hard to call. CDR3 length: 14 residues. Germline CDR1 GTSNPN, CDR2 SVGIG (reference sequence). Between the trimmed V and J ends, which lost 5 bases and 1 base, there was a span of 12 bases. The CDR3 sequence: CAWEIEGAKNIQYF. Written as DNA, the CDR3 is TGTGCCTGGGAGATCGAAGGGGCCAAAAACATTCAGTACTTC.

In its sample, this clonotype was seen many times. The chain's CDR3 is CASRSRQGGTEAFF. In DNA form, the CDR3 reads TGTGCCAGCAGATCCAGACAGGGCGGCACTGAAGCTTTCTTT. The chain combines TRBV27 with TRBJ1-1; the match to TRBD1 covers 7 bases. CDR1 is MNHEY and CDR2 is SMNVEV in the germline V gene (reference sequence). V lost 6 bases to trimming and J lost 4 bases; unmatched junction nucleotides: 8. CDR3 size: 14 residues.

This chain connects TRBV25-1 to TRBJ1-4; 8 positions match TRBD1. The CDR3 length is 14 residues. The V gene's germline CDR1 is MGHDK and CDR2 SYGVNS. Unmatched junction bases numbered 1, after V lost 3 bases and J lost 4 bases. The CDR3 reads CASSDDRGNEKLFF. The CDR3, as DNA: TGTGCCAGCAGTGACGACAGGGGTAATGAAAAACTGTTTTTT. Based on the CDR3 plus reference TRBV25-1 and TRBJ1-4, the full variable domain is EADIYQTPRYLVIGTGKKITLECSQTMGHDKMYWYQQDPGMELHLIHYSYGVNSTEKGDLSSESTVSRIRTEHFPLTLESARPSHTSQYLCASSDDRGNEKLFFGSGTQLSVL.

This clonotype was seen at least ten times. The chain couples TRBV7-3 to TRBJ2-3; 7 nucleotides line up with TRBD2. CDR1 and CDR2 (germline): SGHTA, FQGTGA. This CDR3 contains 16 residues. V gave up 5 bases and J gave up 2 bases; unmatched junction bases: 10. Here the CDR3 reads CASSPSGGGLTDTQYF. The CDR3 nucleotides are TGTGCCAGCAGCCCTAGCGGTGGGGGACTCACAGATACGCAGTATTTT.

This chain connects TRBV7-3 to TRBJ2-3, with 7 bases fitting TRBD1. Trimming took 5 bases from V and 3 from J; bases not matched to a gene: 8. Germline V gives CDR1 SGHTA, CDR2 FQGTGA. This CDR3 is built from 15 residues. Here the CDR3 DNA reads TGTGCCAGCAGCCCAGAAGGGGGCCTGACAGATACGCAGTATTTT. Translation gives CASSPEGGLTDTQYF.